Shown below are 6 T cell receptor beta chains from a single sample sequenced in a study of cytomegalovirus exposure and HLA in healthy donors. The assay was immunoSEQ multiplex PCR, and TCRdb's table has in-frame clones only and misses some. The sample consists of roughly 250,000 clones, around 85% of them appearing once. Sequenced material: PBMCs. Source of these receptors: a woman aged 25 to 39 in good health and CMV-seropositive.

The chain employs TRBV7-9 and TRBJ2-1, with 8 bases aligning to TRBD1. Per the germline V gene, CDR1 is SEHNR and CDR2 is FQNEAQ (reference sequence). J was trimmed by 9 bases and V by 5 bases; bases with no gene match: 9. This CDR3 region has 14 residues. CDR3 sequence reads: CASSHGQGGSEQFF. CDR3 bases: TGTGCCAGCAGCCATGGACAGGGCGGATCTGAGCAGTTCTTC. The full variable domain, completed using reference TRBV7-9 and TRBJ2-1, is DTGVSQNPRHKITKRGQNVTFRCDPISEHNRLYWYRQTLGQGPEFLTYFQNEAQLEKSRLLSDRFSAERPKGSFSTLEIQRTEQGDSAMYLCASSHGQGGSEQFFGPGTRLTVL.

On this clone itself: This specimen includes other DNA sequences encoding the same CDR3. The rearrangement uses TRBV5-1 and TRBJ2-1; 9 nucleotides align to TRBD1. CDR1 and CDR2 (germline): SGHRS, YFSETQ. The CDR3 runs to 15 residues. V was pared by 4 bases and J by 0 bases, with 2 bases of the junction left unmatched. The CDR3 region has the DNA TGCGCCAGCAGCAAGACAGGGGGCTCCTACAATGAGCAGTTCTTC. It translates to CASSKTGGSYNEQFF.

This clone was seen a single time. This chain connects TRBV25-1 to TRBJ2-1, with 9 bases fitting TRBD2. The CDR3 length is 16 residues. V shed 0 bases and J 12 bases; nucleotides not matched to a gene: 12. Germline CDR1 MGHDK, CDR2 SYGVNS. CDR3 DNA: TGTGCCAGCAGTGAATATCCCGGCGGGAGGGGGATTGGGCAGTTCTTC. Its translation: CASSEYPGGRGIGQFF.

The chain joins TRBV28 to TRBJ1-2; the D gene is possibly TRBD1 (5 bases). Germline-derived CDR1 and CDR2 are MDHEN and SYDVKM. The CDR3 contains 13 residues. Trimming took 7 bases from V and 5 from J, leaving 14 bases between them. As DNA, the CDR3 is TGTGCCAGCATCGACAGAATAGCATATGGCTACACCTTC. Protein: CASIDRIAYGYTF.

The V gene is TRBV27, the J gene TRBJ2-1; D uncertain. Germline V gives CDR1 MNHEY, CDR2 SMNVEV (reference sequence). There are 12 residues in the CDR3. Trimming cost V 8 bases and J 6 bases, with 11 bases left between them. Here the CDR3 reads CASGYSSNEQFF. The CDR3 DNA follows: TGTGCCAGCGGGTATAGCTCCAATGAGCAGTTCTTC.

J is TRBJ2-3 and V is TRBV28; D is undetermined. Trimming removed 6 bases from V and 5 bases from J, with 12 bases in between. Germline V lookup: CDR1 MDHEN, CDR2 SYDVKM. The CDR3 is 13 residues long. CDR3 bases: TGTGCCAGCAGCCCCCGGCCTAGAGATACGCAGTATTTT. Translating gives CASSPRPRDTQYF.